This T cell receptor (beta chain) was identified during a study of regulatory T cells in long-lasting Graves disease. Broader study findings: It was in persistent disease that TRBV28, TRBJ1-2 and TRBJ2-5 were favored. Newly diagnosed Graves' patients had higher TCR diversity than persistent ones.

This clonotype was counted at least ten times. What it binds is unknown. Time point denoted: persistent/refractory GD, antithyroid drugs over 5 years with positive TRAb. PBMC-derived RNA was used for the TCR library. Through Arm-PCR of CDR3 regions and iRepertoire HTBI primers, TCR beta libraries were built. TCRdb itself ran the multiplex PCR reads through MiXCR, one entry per CDR3 protein. The data contain around 460,000 distinct CDR3 sequences, about 22% of them seen just once; the ten biggest clones take up 6.5% to 9%. CDR1 is MDHEN, CDR2 SYDVKM, per germline. V was pared by 5 bases and J by 7 bases, with 11 bases of the junction left unmatched. CDR3 length: 16 amino acids.

The receptor was isolated from a female donor with Graves disease. This sample comprised peripheral blood mononuclear cells (PBMCs), obtained when the disease was refractory, from a patient treated with antithyroid drugs. The V and J genes are TRBV28 and TRBJ2-2; 9 bases are shared with TRBD2. In DNA form, the CDR3 reads TGTGCCAGCAGTCCTAGCGGGGACCTTGCTGGCGGGGAGCTGTTTTTT. It is translated as CASSPSGDLAGGELFF.